A single sample gave rise to the 31 T cell receptor beta chains below, sequenced in a study of OX40 agonist ivuxolimab in advanced cancers. Only in-frame clones appear in the TCRdb table, and some are missing; sequencing was by immunoSEQ multiplex PCR. The sample lists about 70,000 clones; 85% to 90% were seen once. This specimen was CD4+ or CD8+ T cells sorted from blood, taken in a trial of the OX40 agonist ivuxolimab. The receptors here all came from an adult with an advanced solid tumor such as melanoma, head and neck, liver or kidney cancer.

The chain is built from TRBV7-9 and TRBJ2-2; the D is unclear. CDR3 size: 14 residues. Trimming shortened V by 7 bases and J by 2 bases, and 11 bases separated the two germline ends. CDR1 is SEHNR, CDR2 FQNEAQ, per germline (reference sequence). CDR3 region: CASTSLGNTGELFF. CDR3 bases: TGTGCCAGCACCTCTTTGGGAAACACCGGGGAGCTGTTTTTT.

V usage is TRBV27 and J usage is TRBJ1-4, with D possibly matching TRBD1 (5 bases). CDR3 length equals 15 residues. V was trimmed by 5 bases and J by 4 bases, leaving 14 bases between them. CDR1 and CDR2 from the germline V gene are MNHEY and SMNVEV (reference sequence). CDR3 coding DNA: TGTGCCAGCAGTGGGGGGGACTTCGGTAATGAAAAACTGTTTTTT. Translated: CASSGGDFGNEKLFF.

The table lists this clone with a count of one. The rearrangement joins TRBV13 to TRBJ1-2; a weak D match, TRBD1 (5 bases). Germline V gives CDR1 PRHDT, CDR2 FYEKMQ (reference sequence). The V and J ends lost 1 base and 4 bases respectively, with 13 bases between them. The CDR3 extends over 15 amino acids. The CDR3 DNA reads as TGTGCCAGCAGCTTAGTACCGGGACGGTTCTATGGCTACACCTTC. Residues: CASSLVPGRFYGYTF.

This sequence joins TRBV5-1 and TRBJ2-7; 7 bases line up with TRBD2. The V and J ends lost 4 bases and 1 base, in that order; junction bases with no gene match: 8. Germline V gene data show CDR1 as SGHRS and CDR2 as YFSETQ. CDR3 length: 15 amino acids. DNA for the CDR3: TGCGCCAGCAGCCCAGGCGGGGGTCGGTCCTACGAGCAGTACTTC. Translated, it gives CASSPGGGRSYEQYF.

The CDR3 nucleotides read TGTGCCAGTAGTACCGCGACCGGGACAGGGACGAACTATGGCTACACCTTC. This codes for CASSTATGTGTNYGYTF. The chain has TRBV19 and TRBJ1-2, with 9 bases matching TRBD1. Trimming at V came to 4 bases and at J to 2 bases, leaving 11 bases not matched to a gene. This CDR3 comprises 17 residues. Germline CDR1 and CDR2: LNHDA and SQIVND (reference sequence).

The V gene is TRBV2, the J gene TRBJ2-2; 9 bases map to TRBD1. CDR1 is SNHLY, CDR2 FYNNEI, per germline. Trimming removed 8 bases from V and 4 bases from J; junction bases left unmatched: 8. The CDR3 is made up of 15 amino acids. The CDR3 spells CASGGQGTGTGELFF. CDR3 DNA: TGTGCCAGCGGGGGACAGGGTACCGGCACCGGGGAGCTGTTTTTT.

This clone was counted a single time. This sequence joins TRBV2 and TRBJ1-2, with a tentative D call TRBD1 (6 bases). Germline CDR1 SNHLY, CDR2 FYNNEI. The V end lost 7 bases, the J end lost 7 bases, and 22 bases lay between the germline ends. The CDR3 is 15 amino acids. The DNA for the CDR3 is TGTGCCAGCACCAGAAAAGGGGACATATTGAGTGGCTACACCTTC. Protein: CASTRKGDILSGYTF.

This chain uses TRBV7-9 with TRBJ2-1; 8 nucleotides match TRBD2. This CDR3 region has 15 residues. With 5 bases clipped from V and 3 bases from J, the junction kept 6 bases outside the gene matches. Germline V lookup: CDR1 SEHNR, CDR2 FQNEAQ (reference sequence). CDR3 DNA sequence: TGTGCCAGCAGCACCCGGGGGGGGGACTACAATGAGCAGTTCTTC. Its translation: CASSTRGGDYNEQFF.

CDR3 in amino acids: CASSQDGTGIYNEQFF. The DNA for the CDR3 is TGTGCCAGCAGCCAAGACGGGACAGGGATTTACAATGAGCAGTTCTTC. V gene TRBV4-2 combines with J gene TRBJ2-1; 9 bases align to TRBD1. This CDR3 is 16 amino acids long. V lost 0 bases to trimming and J lost 4 bases; unmatched junction nucleotides: 4. The germline V gene has CDR1 LGHNA and CDR2 YNFKEQ.

The chain joins TRBV7-9 to TRBJ2-4; 7 nucleotides agree with TRBD1. The trim removed 4 bases at V and 8 bases at J, leaving 20 bases unmatched. Germline values: CDR1 SEHNR, CDR2 FQNEAQ (reference sequence). The CDR3 loop spans 18 amino acids. CDR3 sequence: CASSWALGQYSLGDIQYF. CDR3 nucleotides: TGTGCCAGCAGCTGGGCGCTGGGACAGTATAGCTTAGGAGACATTCAGTACTTC.

V usage is TRBV19 and J usage is TRBJ1-2, with D uncertain. CDR3 length equals 13 residues. Germline-derived CDR1 and CDR2 are LNHDA and SQIVND (reference sequence). Trimming took 6 bases from V and 8 from J, leaving 16 bases between them. The CDR3 nucleotides are TGTGCCAGTAGCCTGATCCCGACGGGAGGCTACACCTTC. Protein sequence: CASSLIPTGGYTF.

This clone appeared a few times. The chain has TRBV9 and TRBJ1-3; 7 positions match TRBD1. This CDR3 is 15 amino acids long. CDR1 SGDLS and CDR2 YYNGEE come from the germline V gene. V dropped 0 bases and J dropped 4; count of bases not matched to a gene: 4. CDR3 nucleotide sequence: TGTGCCAGCAGCGTAGAGGGGGCTTACGGAAACACCATATATTTT. Translation gives CASSVEGAYGNTIYF.

The chain couples TRBV5-3 to TRBJ2-7; no definite D call. TRBV5-3 is an open reading frame, and its role is uncertain. The V end lost 1 base, the J end lost 5 bases, and 1 base lay between the germline ends. The CDR3 has 10 amino acids. The CDR3 loop reads CARSLNEQYF. The CDR3 region has the DNA TGTGCCAGAAGCTTGAACGAGCAGTACTTC.

The gene calls are TRBV5-4 and TRBJ2-5; TRBD1 matches 8 bases. The CDR3 extends over 14 amino acids. The V gene end was trimmed by 3 bases and the J gene end by 5 bases; junction bases not matched to a gene: 6. Germline CDR1 reads SGHNT; CDR2 reads YYREEE (reference sequence). The CDR3, as DNA: TGTGCCAGCAGCTCGCAGGGGGCCAGGGAGACCCAGTACTTC. This codes for CASSSQGARETQYF.

This chain links TRBV6-6 with TRBJ1-2; 9 bases map to TRBD1. CDR1 is MNHNY and CDR2 is SVGAGI in the germline V gene (reference sequence). The CDR3 runs 14 residues. The J segment lost 10 bases and the V segment lost 6 bases, leaving 12 bases of the junction unmatched. The CDR3 protein is CASRKPGQGGDYTF. CDR3 nucleotide sequence: TGTGCCAGCAGAAAGCCGGGACAGGGAGGAGACTACACCTTC.

The chain recombines TRBV9 with TRBJ1-6, with 7 bases lining up with TRBD1. Germline V gives CDR1 SGDLS, CDR2 YYNGEE. The CDR3 runs 16 residues. V was clipped by 1 base and J by 7 bases; unmatched bases: 8. The CDR3 nucleotides are TGTGCCAGCAGCGTATCGACAGGGAAGGGGAATTCACCCCTCCACTTT. This sequence encodes CASSVSTGKGNSPLHF.

The chain employs TRBV5-1 and TRBJ1-4; 8 nucleotides line up with TRBD1. Germline CDR1 is SGHRS and CDR2 is YFSETQ. CDR3 length: 15 residues. J lost 6 bases, V lost 4 bases, and 8 bases had no gene match. CDR3: CASSGTGGSYEKLFF. DNA of the CDR3: TGCGCCAGCAGCGGTACAGGGGGGTCTTATGAAAAACTGTTTTTT.

The chain couples TRBV15 to TRBJ2-1; the match to TRBD2 covers 9 bases. The germline V gene encodes CDR1 LNHNV and CDR2 YYDKDF (reference sequence). The CDR3 consists of 13 residues. Trimming took 5 bases from V and 10 from J; bases not matched to a gene: 6. The CDR3 here is CATSFGLALEQFF. CDR3 coding DNA: TGTGCCACCAGCTTCGGACTAGCGCTGGAGCAGTTCTTC. The full variable domain, with the rest looked up from reference TRBV15 and TRBJ2-1, is DAMVIQNPRYQVTQFGKPVTLSCSQTLNHNVMYWYQQKSSQAPKLLFHYYDKDFNNEADTPDNFQSRRPNTSFCFLDIRSPGLGDTAMYLCATSFGLALEQFFGPGTRLTVL.

The CDR3 loop is CASSLASGNTEAFF. In DNA form, the CDR3 reads TGCGCCAGCAGCTTGGCCTCGGGGAACACTGAAGCTTTCTTT. The chain has TRBV5-1 and TRBJ1-1; D gene uncertain. The CDR3 contains 14 residues. Per the germline V gene, CDR1 is SGHRS and CDR2 is YFSETQ. Trimming shortened V by 0 bases and J by 1 base, and 7 bases separated the two germline ends.

V is TRBV5-1 and J is TRBJ1-5; 7 positions match TRBD1. Germline-derived CDR1 and CDR2 are SGHRS and YFSETQ. Losses at the gene ends were 0 bases for V and 4 bases for J; bases not matched to a gene: 4. The CDR3 is 15 amino acids. CDR3 coding DNA: TGCGCCAGCAGCTTGGACAGGGGACCTAATCAGCCCCAGCATTTT. Translation gives CASSLDRGPNQPQHF.

The genes are TRBV29-1 and TRBJ1-4, with TRBD1 matching over 7 bases. The J segment lost 8 bases and the V segment lost 7 bases, leaving 13 bases of the junction unmatched. Germline CDR1 reads SQVTM; CDR2 reads ANQGSEA. CDR3 length equals 14 residues. As DNA, the CDR3 is TGCAGCGCACGACCCAGGGGGAAGGGCGAAAAACTGTTTTTT. Residues: CSARPRGKGEKLFF.

V and J are TRBV7-3 and TRBJ1-1; TRBD1 aligns across 7 bases. Germline CDR1 SGHTA, CDR2 FQGTGA. The CDR3 has 14 residues. J gave up 3 bases and V 5 bases, and 6 bases lay outside the gene matches. CDR3 bases: TGTGCCAGCAGCGTGACAGGGTTCGACACTGAAGCTTTCTTT. Protein: CASSVTGFDTEAFF.

The chain uses TRBV27 and TRBJ2-5, with D possibly being TRBD1 (5 bases). This CDR3 is built from 15 residues. Trimming took 5 bases from V and 2 from J, leaving 15 bases between them. CDR1 is MNHEY and CDR2 is SMNVEV in the germline V gene (reference sequence). CDR3 nucleotide sequence: TGTGCCAGCAGTCCCAGGGAAGGAGCTCAAGAGACCCAGTACTTC. It translates to CASSPREGAQETQYF.

This clone is classed as large. The chain recombines TRBV7-9 with TRBJ1-1; TRBD1 is a possible D gene (5 bases). CDR1 and CDR2 (germline): SEHNR, FQNEAQ (reference sequence). The V and J ends lost 6 bases and 1 base respectively, with 12 bases between them. CDR3 length: 14 amino acids. The chain's CDR3 is CASRAGTGNTEAFF. CDR3 bases: TGTGCCAGCAGAGCGGGGACGGGGAACACTGAAGCTTTCTTT.

This chain links TRBV6-5 with TRBJ1-1, with D tentatively TRBD1 (6 bases). The CDR3 totals 15 residues. Germline V CDR1 and CDR2: MNHEY, SVGAGI. The V and J ends lost 0 bases and 2 bases respectively, with 10 bases between them. The CDR3 DNA sequence: TGTGCCAGCAGTTACTCAACAGGGCTAAACACTGAAGCTTTCTTT. This translates into CASSYSTGLNTEAFF.

V and J are TRBV28 and TRBJ1-2; unclear D gene. Germline-derived CDR1 and CDR2 are MDHEN and SYDVKM. The ends were cut back, 6 bases at V and 8 bases at J, with 16 bases in the middle. The CDR3 has 13 amino acids. DNA for the CDR3: TGTGCCAGCAGCCTCCAGCGTCCTCCGGGCTACACCTTC. It specifies CASSLQRPPGYTF.

This chain links TRBV7-9 with TRBJ2-5; no clear D gene. The CDR3 sequence is 16 residues long. Germline V gene lookup returns CDR1 SEHNR and CDR2 FQNEAQ (reference sequence). The V and J ends lost 1 base and 2 bases respectively, with 14 bases between them. Here the CDR3 reads CASSLGSRLKQETQYF. In DNA form, the CDR3 reads TGTGCCAGCAGCTTAGGGAGTCGGCTGAAGCAAGAGACCCAGTACTTC.

The chain carries TRBV6-5 and TRBJ2-2; D may be TRBD1 (6 bases). V gave up 4 bases and J gave up 6 bases, with 12 bases separating them. CDR3 length: 14 amino acids. The germline CDR1 and CDR2 sequences are MNHEY and SVGAGI. This CDR3 is CASSSQGGAGELFF. The CDR3, as DNA: TGTGCCAGCAGTTCACAGGGTGGGGCCGGGGAGCTGTTTTTT.

The DNA of the CDR3 is TGTGCCAGCAGCCCCGGACTAGCGGGAGACAATGAGCAGTTCTTC. This gives the protein CASSPGLAGDNEQFF. V gene TRBV11-3 combines with J gene TRBJ2-1; 13 bases align to TRBD2. The CDR3 has 15 residues. J lost 5 bases, V lost 5 bases, and 3 bases had no gene match. CDR1 SGHNT and CDR2 YENEEA come from the germline V gene.

The V and J genes are TRBV5-4 and TRBJ2-3; D is possibly TRBD1 (5 bases). Germline CDR1 SGHNT, CDR2 YYREEE (reference sequence). Trimming cost V 0 bases and J 0 bases, with 5 bases left between them. The CDR3 consists of 14 residues. CDR3 sequence: CASSLDRSTDTQYF. CDR3 DNA: TGTGCCAGCAGCTTGGACAGGAGCACAGATACGCAGTATTTT.

J is TRBJ2-2 and V is TRBV27; D is unresolved. CDR1 and CDR2 (germline): MNHEY, SMNVEV (reference sequence). The V end was cut by 6 bases, the J end by 6 bases, with 14 bases between. This CDR3 spans 14 amino acids. The chain's CDR3 is CASSPRPEAGELFF. In DNA form, the CDR3 reads TGTGCCAGCAGCCCAAGGCCAGAGGCCGGGGAGCTGTTTTTT.